This TCR beta chain was found in a study of T cell repertoires in cytomegalovirus infection. Study-level background: Matching HLA type, along with CMV infection, was indicated by public TCR beta signatures.

Germline V CDR1 and CDR2: SGHTA, FQGNSA. V shed 2 bases and J shed 10 bases, with 20 bases lying between them. The length of the CDR3 is 15 residues. Using its own MiXCR run on the reads, TCRdb lists one record per CDR3 protein. The sample has 55,000 to 85,000 distinct CDR3 sequences, just under 4% seen once; the top ten hold roughly a fifth. This clonotype was seen repeatedly, ten times or more. Its target is unknown. Study conclusions and caveats: The response measured ex vivo was dominated by TCR beta clonotypes (HLA-C-restricted and CMV-specific). Summed public TCR beta family frequency identified CMV carriers bearing the relevant HLA.

This TCR was sampled from a human donor in good health (CMV status not recorded). Some clones in this sample may be carry-over from other donors' samples. The sequencing input was PBMCs. This chain connects TRBV7-2 to TRBJ1-1; D is perhaps TRBD1 (5 bases). In DNA form, the CDR3 reads TGTGCCAGCAGCTTAAAGGGTGTAGGGGCCGTCATAGCTTTCTTT. Amino acid sequence: CASSLKGVGAVIAFF.